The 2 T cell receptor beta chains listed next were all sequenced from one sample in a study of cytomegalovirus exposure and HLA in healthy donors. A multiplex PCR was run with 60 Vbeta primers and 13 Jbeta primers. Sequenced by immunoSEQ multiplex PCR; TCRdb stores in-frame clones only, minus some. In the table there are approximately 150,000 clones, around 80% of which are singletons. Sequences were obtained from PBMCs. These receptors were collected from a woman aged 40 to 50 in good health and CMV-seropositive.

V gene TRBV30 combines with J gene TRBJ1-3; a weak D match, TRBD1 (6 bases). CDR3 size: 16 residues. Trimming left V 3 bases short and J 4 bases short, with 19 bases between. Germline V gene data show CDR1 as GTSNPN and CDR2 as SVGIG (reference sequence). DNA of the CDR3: TGTGCCTGGAGGGGACGGCAGGGGAGTATCGGAAACACCATATATTTT. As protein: CAWRGRQGSIGNTIYF.

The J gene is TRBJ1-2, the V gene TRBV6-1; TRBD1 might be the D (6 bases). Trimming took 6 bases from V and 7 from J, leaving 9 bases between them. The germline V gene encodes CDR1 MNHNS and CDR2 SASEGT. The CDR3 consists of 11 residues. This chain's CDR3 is CASRQGRGYTF. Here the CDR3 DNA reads TGTGCCAGCAGACAGGGTCGTGGCTACACCTTC.